This T cell receptor (beta chain) was sequenced for a study of blood T cell repertoires in COVID-19. Study-wide background: Samples taken during acute and convalescent COVID-19 were collected in the United States, Italy and Spain.

Original analysis: The authors estimated nucleated cell counts from reference gene primer amplification. Assay used: immunoSEQ multiplex PCR; TCRdb lists only in-frame clones, some missing. That table gives V, J and clone size, and the DNA gave D and trimming. The sample includes about 81,000 clones, around 89% of them seen just once. Trimming left V 1 base short and J 2 bases short, with 8 bases between. Looked up from germline, CDR1 is MGHRA and CDR2 is YSYEKL. CDR3 size: 14 residues. The chain recombines TRBV4-1 with TRBJ1-2; perhaps TRBD1 as D (6 bases). This receptor was identified in a man between 70 and 80 years old with active or convalescent COVID-19. Sequencing was done on a sample of peripheral blood. The CDR3 bases are TGCGCCAGCAGCCAAGTTCAGGGGAACTATGGCTACACCTTC. Translation gives CASSQVQGNYGYTF.